The rows below give T cell receptor beta chains drawn from one sample of a study of T cell repertoires in cytomegalovirus infection. Their recognized antigens are unknown. TCRdb used MiXCR to reprocess the reads, holding one entry per CDR3 protein. The table records about 890,000 distinct CDR3 sequences, 31% of them present only once. Sequencing was performed on cultured CD8+ T cells from PBMCs, taken from culture after CMV antigen stimulation. Receptors originate from a human donor in good health (CMV status not recorded). Some clones in this sample may be carry-over from other donors' samples. CDR3s include the opening cysteine and the closing phenylalanine or tryptophan. The order of the fields is clone size, V gene, J gene, D gene, CDR3 DNA, CDR3 protein. The D gene is left open where the match is weak. Clone size is shown for a subset of rows, as once, few, many or a class of expanded clone.

-	TRBV5-4	TRBJ2-1	-	TGTGCCAGCAGCTCCAGGGGCCTCTTCCCTTGCAATGAGCAGTTCTTC	CASSSRGLFPCNEQFF
-	TRBV7-6	TRBJ1-4	TRBD1	TGTGCCAGCAACACCTTCGGGACAGACCTTGAAAAACTGTTTTTT	CASNTFGTDLEKLFF
few	TRBV6-2/TRBV6-3	TRBJ1-5	-	TGTGCCAGCAGTTACTCGAGGCTCAATCAGCCCCAGCATTTT	CASSYSRLNQPQHF
-	TRBV14	TRBJ1-1	-	TGTGCCAGCAGCCAAGAATTATTATCCGGCGCTGAAGCTTTCTTT	CASSQELLSGAEAFF
-	TRBV19	TRBJ2-2	-	TGTGCCAGTAGTATCCTCGGCGGTAGCACCGGGGAGCTGTTTTTT	CASSILGGSTGELFF
few	TRBV15	TRBJ2-2	-	TGTGCCACCAGCCAAACCTCTGGGTACACCGGGGAGCTGTTTTTT	CATSQTSGYTGELFF
few	TRBV19	TRBJ1-5	-	TGTGCCAGTAGTATAGACAGGGAACGGCAGCCCCAGCATTTT	CASSIDRERQPQHF
-	TRBV10-3	TRBJ1-2	TRBD1	TGTGCCATAACACAGGGGAGCTATGGCTACACCTTC	CAITQGSYGYTF
-	TRBV19	TRBJ2-1	TRBD1	TGTGCCAGTATAGGTCGGGACAGGGCTTACAATGAGCAGTTCTTC	CASIGRDRAYNEQFF
few	TRBV7-2	TRBJ2-7	-	TGTGCCAGCAGCCCAACCGGTGCGGGGGCCCTCAAATTCTACGAGCAGTACTTC	CASSPTGAGALKFYEQYF
few	TRBV6-5	TRBJ1-6	-	TGTGCCAGCAGTTATTCCGGGGGCCATAATTCACCCCTCCACTTT	CASSYSGGHNSPLHF
-	TRBV7-6	TRBJ2-1	-	TGTGCCAGCAGTTCTCCCGAGGGGACGACAATGAAGCAGTTCTTC	CASSSPEGTTMKQFF
many	TRBV7-2	TRBJ1-4	-	TGTGCCAGCAGCTTTGTTCCAGCGGGGGCAACTAATGAAAAACTGTTTTTT	CASSFVPAGATNEKLFF
few	TRBV7-9	TRBJ1-1	-	TGTGCCAGCAGCTCCACTTCGGGCGACGGTGAAGCTTTCTTT	CASSSTSGDGEAFF
-	TRBV6-6	TRBJ2-1	-	TGTGCCAGCAAAGCGGCCCCGTCGGGCCCGTACAATGAGCAGTTCTTC	CASKAAPSGPYNEQFF
-	TRBV12-3/TRBV12-4	TRBJ2-2	TRBD1	TGTGCCAGCACCCCCCTGGGACAGGGGTACACCGGGGAGCTGTTTTTT	CASTPLGQGYTGELFF
-	TRBV9	TRBJ1-2	-	TGTGCCAGCAGCGTAAAACAGATGGATGGCTACACCTTC	CASSVKQMDGYTF
few	TRBV27	TRBJ1-2	-	TGTGCCAGCAGTTTATCAGCGGGACACTATGGCTACACCTTC	CASSLSAGHYGYTF
-	TRBV7-9	TRBJ2-5	-	TGTGCCAGCAGCTACACTAGCAGGGAGACCCAGTACTTC	CASSYTSRETQYF
many	TRBV7-9	TRBJ1-1	-	TGTGCCAGCAGCTTAGCGTCTTCCTTGCAGGGAAGGAGAGTCGGGAACACTGAAGCTTTCTTT	CASSLASSLQGRRVGNTEAFF
-	TRBV6-6	TRBJ1-1	-	TGTGCCAGCAGCTCCACCTCGACTGAAGCTTTCTTT	CASSSTSTEAFF
-	TRBV29-1	TRBJ2-6	-	TGCAGCGCCCTTATGGGCTCTGGGGCCAACGTCCTGACTTTC	CSALMGSGANVLTF
-	TRBV20-1	TRBJ1-5	-	TGCAGTGCTAGAGCTCTGGGAACGGATAACAATAGCAATCAGCCCCAGCATTTT	CSARALGTDNNSNQPQHF
-	TRBV29-1	TRBJ2-1	TRBD2	TGCAGCGTTCCTCAGGGCGGGGGCTCCTACAATGAGCAGTTCTTC	CSVPQGGGSYNEQFF
-	TRBV7-2	TRBJ2-7	-	TGTGCCAGCAGATCGAGGGGGGGGCCCGAGCAGTACTTC	CASRSRGGPEQYF
-	TRBV5-8	TRBJ1-5	-	TGTGCCAGCAGCTTTCTAGGTATAAGCAATCAGCCCCAGCATTTT	CASSFLGISNQPQHF
-	TRBV20-1	TRBJ2-1	TRBD2	TGCGTGGGGGAGGGGCCTTACAATGAGCAGTTCTTC	CVGEGPYNEQFF
many	TRBV7-6	TRBJ2-7	TRBD2	TGTGCCAGCAGCTTAGCTAGCGGGGAATACGAGCAGTACTTC	CASSLASGEYEQYF
-	TRBV6-5	TRBJ1-6	TRBD1	TGTGCCAGCAGTTACTCAGGGGGCTATTCACCCCTCCACTTT	CASSYSGGYSPLHF
-	TRBV7-9	TRBJ1-1	-	TGTGCCAGCAGCTTAGCGCCCAAGCTGAACACTGAAGCTTTCTTT	CASSLAPKLNTEAFF
many	TRBV7-2	TRBJ1-5	-	TGTGCCAGCAGGGGAACAGGGTATGGCAATCAGCCCCAGCATTTT	CASRGTGYGNQPQHF
few	TRBV12-3/TRBV12-4	TRBJ2-3	TRBD1	TGTGCCAGCAGTTGGGACAGCTCAGATACGCAGTATTTT	CASSWDSSDTQYF
few	TRBV12-5	TRBJ1-2	-	TGTGCTAGTGGCCGGTCACAAAACTATGGCTACACCTTC	CASGRSQNYGYTF
-	TRBV25-1	TRBJ2-3	-	TGTGCCAGCAGTGAATTAGGGTACACAGATACGCAGTATTTT	CASSELGYTDTQYF
few	TRBV27	TRBJ2-7	-	TGTGCCAGCACACCTCTGGCGGGGGCGGACGAGCAGTACTTC	CASTPLAGADEQYF
few	TRBV5-1	TRBJ1-6	-	TGCGCCAGCAGCTTGGCCGGCAGGGAAAGTCATAATTCACCCCTCCACTTT	CASSLAGRESHNSPLHF
once	TRBV25-1	TRBJ2-3	-	TGTGCCAGCAGTGAATACTTCATTGGGAAGAACACAGATACGCAGTATTTT	CASSEYFIGKNTDTQYF
-	TRBV6-2/TRBV6-3	TRBJ2-1	TRBD1	TGTGCCAGCAGTTACCCCCGGGACAGGGCCCACAATGAGCAGTTCTTC	CASSYPRDRAHNEQFF
-	TRBV3-1	TRBJ1-2	-	TGTGCCAGCAGCCAAGATCCCGACATCTATGGCTACACCTTC	CASSQDPDIYGYTF
many	TRBV4-1	TRBJ2-6	-	TGCGCCAGCAGCTCCCACCCTGGGGCCTCCGCTGGGGCCAACGTCCTGACTTTC	CASSSHPGASAGANVLTF
-	TRBV27	TRBJ2-7	-	TGTGCCAGCAGTTTAATTGGGGGAGTAGCTACGGGCGAGCAGTACTTC	CASSLIGGVATGEQYF
-	TRBV10-3	TRBJ1-1	-	TGTGCCTCCAAAAACAGAAGCGGGGCCATTGTGAACACTGAAGCTTTCTTT	CASKNRSGAIVNTEAFF